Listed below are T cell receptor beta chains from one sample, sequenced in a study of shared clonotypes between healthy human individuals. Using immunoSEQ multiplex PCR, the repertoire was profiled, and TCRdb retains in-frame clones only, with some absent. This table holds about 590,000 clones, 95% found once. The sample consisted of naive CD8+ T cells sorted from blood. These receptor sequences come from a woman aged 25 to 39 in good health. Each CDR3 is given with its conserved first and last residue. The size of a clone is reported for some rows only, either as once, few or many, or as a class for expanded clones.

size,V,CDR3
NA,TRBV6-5,CASSTDRGEEKLFF
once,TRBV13,CASSSRGPRVPLHF
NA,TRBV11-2,CASSPIGGPLMTTEAFF
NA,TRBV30,CAWSVAAYEQYF
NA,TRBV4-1,CASNLFGEDNSPLHF
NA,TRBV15,CATSILTGPSEKLFF
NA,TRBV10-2,CASSATGLAASYEQYF
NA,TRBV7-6,CASSFGAPGGKEQFF
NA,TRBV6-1,CASSDKLGGNTIYF
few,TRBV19,CASSATFF
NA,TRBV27,CASSQGPLGSAVTEAFF
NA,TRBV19,CASSMGTPTGELFF
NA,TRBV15,CATSSRDSSYEQYF
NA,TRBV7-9,CASTGEETQYF
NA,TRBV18,CASSPRHPRDRISYEQYF
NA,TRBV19,CASSTSVFLNTEAFF
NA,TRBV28,CASSSPGGRVDSEAFF
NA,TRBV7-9,CASSPRQGAANYGYTF
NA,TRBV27,CASSGAQGGRAPYNEQFF
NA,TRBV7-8,CASSLGTGQLSYEQYF
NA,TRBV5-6,CASSLPTTSYEQYF
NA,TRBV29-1,CSVVGLAGDNEQFF
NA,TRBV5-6,CASSLVVYGGSGNTIYF
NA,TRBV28,CASSAGRHRFYNEQFF
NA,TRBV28,CASSRRELSYEQYF
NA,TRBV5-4,CASSLAGSYEQYF
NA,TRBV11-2,CASSLDFIAGGNNEQFF
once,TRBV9,CASSPRTGPLYEQYF
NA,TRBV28,CASRLPSNQPQHF
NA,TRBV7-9,CASSPDSVGYEKLFF
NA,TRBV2,CASSEPTDFGQPQHF